The entry below gives a single T cell receptor (beta chain) sequence along with its context. This clone is classified as large (0.1 to 1%). Its antigen remains unidentified. No base quality information exists; no much larger clone differs at one position. Libraries were prepared through the immunoSEQ multiplex PCR assay. Imported from immuneACCESS, the table was reduced by TCRdb to in-frame sequences with V and J called. These copies leave out some clones; in studies compared against another copy, an unresolved V gene accounts for under half, and the cause of the remainder is not known. Recorded for this sample are about 2,400 clones; over 70% of them occurred a single time. About 12% of the sample belongs to the ten largest clones. This specimen comes from a study of tumor T cells in aggressive B-cell lymphoma (TCRdb year 2017). The germline V gene yields SQVTM for CDR1 and ANQGSEA for CDR2. V ends up 5 bases short and J 6 bases short, with an unmatched junction base count of 10. The CDR3 covers 13 residues, taking in both the cysteine and the phenylalanine. The DNA shown is the 39-base CDR3, in frame from base 1.

The chain uses TRBV29-1 and TRBJ2-7, and TRBD2 matches 7 of the central bases. The specimen was tumor tissue. This receptor was obtained from an adult with diffuse large B cell lymphoma. The sequenced DNA is TGCAGCGTTACGGGGGGATCCCTTGGCGAGCAGTACTTC. This encodes CSVTGGSLGEQYF.